A selection of T cell receptor beta chains follows, all from one sample in a study of T-cell memory formation after mild COVID-19. TCRdb re-called the 5' RACE reads through MiXCR, storing one row per CDR3 protein. Among about 270,000 distinct CDR3 sequences listed, 15% were seen once. The sample consisted of PBMCs or a T cell subset sorted from them (not recorded which). The receptors stem from an adult woman who had mild COVID-19 (a few samples of this study predate the infection). Cell type and time point are not known. CDR3s include the opening cysteine and the closing phenylalanine or tryptophan. Fields, in order: V gene, clone size, J gene, D gene, CDR3 protein, CDR3 DNA. The D gene is left open where the match is weak. Expanded clones get a size class; other rows say once, few or many, or leave the size out.

TRBV5-1	NA	TRBJ2-5	TRBD2	CASSFGGLAIGETQYF	TGCGCCAGCAGCTTTGGGGGACTAGCGATAGGAGAGACCCAGTACTTC
TRBV19	NA	TRBJ2-2	TRBD2	CACGLNSGIANTGELFF	TGTGCCTGTGGCCTTAACAGCGGGATAGCGAACACCGGGGAGCTGTTTTTT
TRBV3-1	few	TRBJ1-5	NA	CASSPSNTNQPQHF	TGTGCCAGCAGCCCCTCAAACACAAATCAGCCCCAGCATTTT
TRBV6-6	NA	TRBJ2-7	NA	CASSYGTQAYEQYF	TGTGCCAGCAGTTATGGTACACAAGCCTACGAGCAGTACTTC
TRBV29-1	few	TRBJ2-1	TRBD2	CSATSGRMGNEQFF	TGCAGCGCGACTAGCGGGAGGATGGGCAATGAGCAGTTCTTC
TRBV24-1	NA	TRBJ1-4	NA	CATSESRAGANEKLFF	TGTGCCACCAGTGAATCCAGGGCCGGCGCTAATGAAAAACTGTTTTTT
TRBV18	NA	TRBJ1-4	NA	CASSQGNEKLFF	TGTGCCAGCTCACAGGGTAATGAAAAACTGTTTTTT
TRBV19	NA	TRBJ1-5	NA	CASSIVEGVVKPQHF	TGTGCCAGTAGTATAGTGGAAGGGGTGGTCAAGCCCCAGCATTTT
TRBV14	NA	TRBJ2-7	NA	CASSPRSVEGAYEQYF	TGTGCCAGCAGCCCCCGTTCGGTTGAAGGGGCCTACGAGCAGTACTTC
TRBV7-8	few	TRBJ1-2	TRBD1	CASSLGENRGGYTF	TGTGCCAGCAGCTTAGGAGAGAACAGGGGGGGCTACACCTTC
TRBV18	many	TRBJ1-2	NA	CASSPQGDYGYTF	TGTGCCAGCTCACCACAGGGAGACTATGGCTACACCTTC
TRBV3-1	NA	TRBJ1-1	NA	CASSQGSLNTEAFF	TGTGCCAGCAGCCAAGGGAGCCTGAACACTGAAGCTTTCTTT
TRBV3-1	NA	TRBJ1-2	TRBD1	CASSQTGTASLTF	TGTGCCAGCAGCCAAACCGGGACAGCCTCACTAACCTTC
TRBV5-1	NA	TRBJ2-2	NA	CASSFGQHNTGELFF	TGCGCCAGCAGCTTTGGGCAGCACAACACCGGGGAGCTGTTTTTT
TRBV5-6	few	TRBJ2-1	TRBD1	CASIQTGRYNEQFF	TGTGCCAGCATCCAGACAGGGCGGTACAATGAGCAGTTCTTC
TRBV20-1	NA	TRBJ2-5	NA	CSAWSGGQETQYF	TGCAGTGCCTGGTCGGGTGGGCAAGAGACCCAGTACTTC
TRBV7-2	few	TRBJ2-1	TRBD2	CASSLGGSGGNEQFF	TGTGCCAGCAGCTTAGGGGGTTCGGGAGGGAATGAGCAGTTCTTC
TRBV20-1	many	TRBJ2-7	TRBD1	CSATAGQGAGSYEQYF	TGCAGTGCTACCGCCGGACAGGGGGCTGGCTCCTACGAGCAGTACTTC
TRBV20-1	few	TRBJ1-5	NA	CSASRQYNQPQHF	TGCAGTGCTTCCAGACAGTACAATCAGCCCCAGCATTTT